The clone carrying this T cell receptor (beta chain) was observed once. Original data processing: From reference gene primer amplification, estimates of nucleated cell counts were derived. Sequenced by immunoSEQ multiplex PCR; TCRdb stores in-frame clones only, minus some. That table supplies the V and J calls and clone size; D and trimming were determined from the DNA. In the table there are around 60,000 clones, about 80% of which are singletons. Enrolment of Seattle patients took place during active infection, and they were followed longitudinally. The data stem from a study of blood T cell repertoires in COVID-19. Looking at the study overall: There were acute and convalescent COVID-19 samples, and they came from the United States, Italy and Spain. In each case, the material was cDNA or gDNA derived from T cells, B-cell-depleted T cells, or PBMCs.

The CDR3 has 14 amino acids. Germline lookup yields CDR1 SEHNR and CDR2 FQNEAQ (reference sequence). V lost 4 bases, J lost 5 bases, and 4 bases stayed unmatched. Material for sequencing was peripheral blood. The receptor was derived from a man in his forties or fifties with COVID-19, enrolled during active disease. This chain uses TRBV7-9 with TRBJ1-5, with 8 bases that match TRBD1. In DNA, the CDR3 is TGTGCCAGCAGCTCCGGACAGGGACATCAGCCCCAGCATTTT. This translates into CASSSGQGHQPQHF.